Detailed here is one T cell receptor beta chain. Its target is unknown. CDR1 is SGHRS and CDR2 is YFSETQ in the germline V gene. Trimming took off 4 bases at V and 4 bases at J, with 19 bases between the two ends. The CDR3 spans 16 residues. This entry comes from a study of graft-versus-host responses after intestinal transplantation. The method was immunoSEQ multiplex PCR; TCRdb's version includes in-frame clones alone and lacks a portion of them. The data contain about 39,000 clones, 93% of them singletons. The V gene is TRBV5-1, the J gene TRBJ2-3; possible D gene TRBD1, 5 bases. This sequence originates from a human donor who was the organ donor for an intestinal transplant. Here the sequenced sample was unstimulated CD8+ T cells sorted from spleen or lymph node cells, taken before transplant. Here the CDR3 DNA reads TGCGCCAGCAGCATAAAACAGGTAGACTGGTCAGATACGCAGTATTTT. Its translation is CASSIKQVDWSDTQYF.